These 23 T cell receptor beta chains originate from one sample sequenced in a study of tumor and adjacent non-tumor tissue in lung cancer. The library came from three nested PCR rounds adapted from ARM-PCR protocols. TCRdb independently ran MiXCR on the multiplex PCR reads; one entry per CDR3 protein. The data contain roughly 45,000 distinct CDR3 sequences, approximately 61% of them singletons. The template was RNA from unsorted bulk tissue. The normal lung tissue was taken more than 3 cm from the tumor edge. Sequencing used distant non-tumor lung tissue. The source of these receptors is a man aged 45-60 years with non-small cell lung cancer.

J is TRBJ2-7 and V is TRBV29-1; no reliable D call. The V gene lost 2 bases and the J gene lost 4 bases, with 6 bases spanning the gap. The germline V gene has CDR1 SQVTM and CDR2 ANQGSEA. The CDR3 has 11 residues. As DNA, the CDR3 is TGCAGCGTTGAAAAACGGTACGAGCAGTACTTC. It codes for CSVEKRYEQYF.

This chain connects TRBV6-5 to TRBJ1-5; D is unclear. Germline V gene data show CDR1 as MNHEY and CDR2 as SVGAGI. The CDR3 consists of 15 residues. The CDR3 coding sequence is TGTGTCAACAGTTACTCGACGGGGTCAGGTCAGCCCCAGCATTTT. This translates into CVNSYSTGSGQPQHF.

This clonotype was recorded once. The junction does not match germline at one end; this may be a read error. The chain combines TRBV12-3 or TRBV12-4 with TRBJ2-2, with D possibly TRBD1 on 6 matching bases. This CDR3 has 17 residues. CDR3 sequence (DNA): TGTACCAGCAGTTTATGGTCAGGGGCAGTTAACACCGGGGAGCTGTTTTTT. It is translated as CTSSLWSGAVNTGELFF.

The chain links TRBV29-1 to TRBJ2-7; possible D gene TRBD2, 5 bases. The CDR3 length is 12 residues. Germline V CDR1 and CDR2: SQVTM, ANQGSEA. The V end lost 7 bases, the J end lost 6 bases, and 16 bases lay between the germline ends. CDR3 loop: CSARTEDGEQYF. CDR3 bases: TGCAGCGCTCGGACGGAGGATGGCGAGCAGTACTTC.

Remarks on this clonotype: A read error may account for a junction end that differs from germline. J is TRBJ2-1 and V is TRBV24-1, with a possible D match to TRBD2 (6 bases). CDR1 and CDR2 (germline): KGHDR, SFDVKD. The CDR3 loop spans 15 amino acids. CDR3 residues: CATSLGGLSFNEQFF. CDR3 bases: TGTGCCACCAGTCTGGGGGGATTGTCCTTCAATGAGCAGTTCTTC.

This clonotype has just a few counts. A much more abundant neighbour one base away suggests this may be a read error. V is TRBV10-3 and J is TRBJ2-5, with 10 positions matching TRBD1. The CDR3 is 16 residues long. Germline V gives CDR1 ENHRY, CDR2 SYGVKD. In DNA, the CDR3 is TGTACCACCAAGGACCGGGACAGGGGAAACCAAGAGACCCAGTACTTC. Translating it yields CTTKDRDRGNQETQYF.

This clonotype was counted only a few times. The chain employs TRBV5-1 and TRBJ1-3; D not certain. The CDR3 is 14 amino acids. In germline, CDR1 is SGHRS, CDR2 YFSETQ. Trimming removed 2 bases from V and 4 bases from J, with 10 bases in between. The CDR3 is CASSFAPGGNTIYF. DNA for the CDR3: TGCGCCAGCAGCTTCGCTCCGGGCGGAAACACCATATATTTT.

This clonotype was seen many times. The chain carries TRBV7-8 and TRBJ2-3, with D possibly matching TRBD1 (5 bases). The V end was cut by 0 bases, the J end by 4 bases, with 14 bases between. This CDR3 is built from 16 residues. Germline values: CDR1 SGHVS, CDR2 FQNEAQ. The DNA for the CDR3 is TGTGCCAGCAGCTTAGCTAGGGGCTGGTATCCAGATACGCAGTATTTT. Amino acid sequence: CASSLARGWYPDTQYF.

On this clonotype itself: This clone may be a read error of a much larger clone one base away. The chain carries TRBV28 and TRBJ1-5; no firm D call. The germline gives CDR1 MDHEN, CDR2 SYDVKM. CDR3 length: 13 residues. This CDR3 reads CGSWTGSNQPQHF. The DNA for the CDR3 is TGTGGCAGTTGGACGGGGAGCAATCAGCCCCAGCATTTT.

V is TRBV28 and J is TRBJ2-5, with 7 bases matching TRBD1. Germline-derived CDR1 and CDR2 are MDHEN and SYDVKM. The CDR3 consists of 15 residues. The J segment lost 5 bases and the V segment lost 4 bases, leaving 10 bases of the junction unmatched. Written as DNA, the CDR3 is TGTGCCAGCAGTTCGGCCGGACAGGTTCGGGAGACCCAGTACTTC. Translation gives CASSSAGQVRETQYF.

This clonotype has just a few counts. The chain recombines TRBV5-1 with TRBJ2-3; D ambiguous. The V gene lost 0 bases and the J gene lost 0 bases, with 5 bases spanning the gap. Germline V gives CDR1 SGHRS, CDR2 YFSETQ. The length of the CDR3 is 14 residues. DNA for the CDR3: TGCGCCAGCAGCTTGGTGGTTAGCACAGATACGCAGTATTTT. Amino acid sequence: CASSLVVSTDTQYF.

This clonotype came up many times. The chain links TRBV12-3 or TRBV12-4 to TRBJ2-3, with D unresolved. CDR3 length: 11 residues. With 5 bases removed from V and 4 bases from J, the gap between germline ends came to 4 bases. CDR3 nucleotide sequence: TGTGCCAGCAGTCACTCAGATACGCAGTATTTT. Translation: CASSHSDTQYF.

This clonotype occurred many times. The rearrangement links TRBV4-2 to TRBJ2-5, with 7 bases lining up with TRBD2. This CDR3 region has 16 residues. CDR1 is LGHNA and CDR2 is YNFKEQ in the germline V gene. Trimming at V came to 1 base and at J to 3 bases, leaving 8 bases not matched to a gene. The CDR3 is CASSQAGGAGEETQYF. Written as DNA, the CDR3 is TGTGCCAGCAGCCAAGCCGGAGGGGCGGGAGAAGAGACCCAGTACTTC.

This clonotype has at least ten counts. The rearrangement uses TRBV6-1 and TRBJ1-5; TRBD1 aligns across 9 bases. CDR3 length: 16 residues. J gave up 2 bases and V 0 bases, and 2 bases lay outside the gene matches. The germline V gene encodes CDR1 MNHNS and CDR2 SASEGT. This CDR3 reads CASSEARTGGNQPQHF. In DNA, the CDR3 is TGTGCCAGCAGTGAAGCTCGGACAGGGGGCAATCAGCCCCAGCATTTT.

This clonotype appeared many times. A single base separates this from a much larger clone, so it may be a read error. The chain is built from TRBV5-6 and TRBJ2-5; perhaps TRBD2 as D (6 bases). The CDR3 spans 12 residues. Germline V gene sequence: CDR1 SGHDT, CDR2 YYEEEE. CDR3 sequence reads: CASRRLGETQHF. The CDR3 nucleotides are TGTGCCAGCAGGCGACTAGGAGAGACCCAGCACTTC. Full variable domain (missing parts from reference TRBV5-6 and TRBJ2-5): DAGVTQSPTHLIKTRGQQVTLRCSPKSGHDTVSWYQQALGQGPQFIFQYYEEEERQRGNFPDRFSGHQFPNYSSELNVNALLLGDSALYLCASRRLGETQHFGPGTRLLVL.

This clonotype was observed many times. V gene TRBV29-1 combines with J gene TRBJ2-5; 10 bases map to TRBD2. The V gene's germline CDR1 is SQVTM and CDR2 ANQGSEA. The CDR3 is 15 residues long. Germline trimming cut 6 bases from V and 4 bases from J; bases unmatched to any gene: 11. This CDR3 reads CSVARGLALGETQYF. The CDR3 bases are TGCAGCGTCGCACGGGGACTAGCGTTGGGAGAGACCCAGTACTTC.

In the case of this clonotype: One junction end does not reproduce the germline sequence, and a read error may be involved. The chain uses TRBV6-2 or TRBV6-3 and TRBJ2-1; D might be TRBD1 or TRBD2, each matching 5 bases. This CDR3 has 15 amino acids. Germline values: CDR1 MNHEY, CDR2 SVGEGT. CDR3 protein: CASSRRGSSCNEQIF. Written as DNA, the CDR3 is TGTGCCAGCAGCCGCCGGGGCTCCTCCTGCAATGAGCAGATCTTC.

Of note for this clonotype: Since a much larger clone is just one base distant, this may be a read error. The chain is built from TRBV16 and TRBJ1-1; 7 bases align to TRBD1. Germline V gene sequence: CDR1 KGHSY, CDR2 FQNENV. This CDR3 region has 12 residues. Losses at the gene ends were 4 bases for V and 7 bases for J; bases not matched to a gene: 3. The CDR3 loop is CASSLGGGEAFF. The CDR3 DNA reads as TGTGCCAGCAGCCTAGGGGGCGGTGAAGCTTTCTTT.

This clonotype was counted between two and nine times. The J gene is TRBJ2-3, the V gene TRBV19, with D perhaps being TRBD1 or TRBD2 (5 bases each). The CDR3 covers 17 residues. Per germline, CDR1 LNHDA and CDR2 SQIVND (reference sequence). Trimming left V 4 bases short and J 1 base short, with 18 bases between. The CDR3 loop reads CASSKGIRDDRTDTQYF. As DNA, the CDR3 is TGTGCCAGTAGTAAAGGTATCCGGGACGACCGCACAGATACGCAGTATTTT.

This clonotype was counted at least ten times. This rearrangement joins TRBV20-1 to TRBJ2-7; D may be TRBD2 (6 bases). Deletions cut 7 bases from V and 0 bases from J, with 16 bases between. Germline CDR1 is DFQATT and CDR2 is SNEGSKA (reference sequence). The CDR3 runs to 14 residues. The CDR3 DNA reads as TGCAGTGGCAAGGGGACTTTGAGCTCCTACGAGCAGTACTTC. Translating gives CSGKGTLSSYEQYF.

To note about this clonotype: This may arise from a read error, as a much more abundant clone is one base away. V usage is TRBV28 and J usage is TRBJ2-1, with no clear D. This CDR3 has 11 residues. Germline assignment: CDR1 MDHEN and CDR2 SYDVKM. CDR3 region: CASSASNKQFF. The CDR3 DNA is TGTGCCAGCAGTGCCTCCAATAAGCAGTTCTTC.

There are many counts of this clonotype. The V call is TRBV29-1, the J call TRBJ2-3; 7 positions match TRBD2. The V gene end was trimmed by 4 bases and the J gene end by 5 bases; junction bases not matched to a gene: 6. The CDR3 length is 13 residues. Germline values: CDR1 SQVTM, CDR2 ANQGSEA. CDR3 residues: CSVVRRERDTQYF. In nucleotides, the CDR3 is TGCAGCGTTGTAAGGCGGGAGAGAGATACGCAGTATTTT.

Only one count was recorded for this clonotype. This chain connects TRBV6-1 to TRBJ1-2; no clear D gene. The CDR3 is made up of 14 amino acids. V lost 7 bases to trimming and J lost 0 bases, with 12 bases between them. Germline lookup yields CDR1 MNHNS and CDR2 SASEGT. The CDR3 region has the DNA TGTGCCAGCAATTGCACAGATGCTAACTATGGCTACACCTTC. Translated, it gives CASNCTDANYGYTF.